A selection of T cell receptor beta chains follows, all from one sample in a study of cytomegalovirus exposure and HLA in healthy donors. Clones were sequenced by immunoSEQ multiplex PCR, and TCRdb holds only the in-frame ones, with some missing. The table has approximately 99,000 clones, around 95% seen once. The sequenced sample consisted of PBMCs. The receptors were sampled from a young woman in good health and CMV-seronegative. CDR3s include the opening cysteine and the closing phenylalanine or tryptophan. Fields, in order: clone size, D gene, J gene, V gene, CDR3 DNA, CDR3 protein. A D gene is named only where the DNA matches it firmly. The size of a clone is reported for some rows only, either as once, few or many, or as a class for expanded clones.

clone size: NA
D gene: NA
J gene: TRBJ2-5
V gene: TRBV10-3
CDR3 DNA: TGTGCCATCAGTTCACCGACGGTCGAAGGGGAAGAGACCCAGTACTTC
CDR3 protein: CAISSPTVEGEETQYF

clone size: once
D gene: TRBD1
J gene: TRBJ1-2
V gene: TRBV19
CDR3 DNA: TGTGCCAGTAGTACCAGACAGGGCGGAAACTATGGCTACACCTTC
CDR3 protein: CASSTRQGGNYGYTF

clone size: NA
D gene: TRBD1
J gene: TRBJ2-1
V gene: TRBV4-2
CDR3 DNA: TGTGCCAGCAGCCTACTGACAGGGTCTCTTAGCTCCTACAATGAGCAGTTCTTC
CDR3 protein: CASSLLTGSLSSYNEQFF

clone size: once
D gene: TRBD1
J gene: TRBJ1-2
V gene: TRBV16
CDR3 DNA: TGTGCCAGCAGCCAATCCGGGACAGGGGCTTTATTTAACTATGGCTACACCTTC
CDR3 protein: CASSQSGTGALFNYGYTF

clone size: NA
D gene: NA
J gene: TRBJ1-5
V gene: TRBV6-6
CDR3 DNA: TGTGCCAGCAGTTACGCGGTGGGAGGGGGGCTGGAGCCCCAGCATTTT
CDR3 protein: CASSYAVGGGLEPQHF

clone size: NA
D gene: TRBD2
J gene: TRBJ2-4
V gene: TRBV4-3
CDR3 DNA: TGCGCCAGCAGCCAAGAAGAACGGGAGGGGAACATTCAGTACTTC
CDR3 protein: CASSQEEREGNIQYF

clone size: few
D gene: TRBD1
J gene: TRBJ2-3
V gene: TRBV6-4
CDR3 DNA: TGTGCCAGCAGTGAGGGACAGGATACAGATACGCAGTATTTT
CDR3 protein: CASSEGQDTDTQYF

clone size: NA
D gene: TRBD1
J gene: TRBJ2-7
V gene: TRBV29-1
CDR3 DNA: TGCAGCGTTGAACTAGGACAGGGAGGATACGAGCAGTACTTC
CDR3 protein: CSVELGQGGYEQYF

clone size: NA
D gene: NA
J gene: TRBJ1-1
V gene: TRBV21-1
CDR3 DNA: TGTGCCAGCAGCTTTCGAGAGGGGGCGAGGGTGGACACTGAAGCTTTCTTT
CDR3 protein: CASSFREGARVDTEAFF

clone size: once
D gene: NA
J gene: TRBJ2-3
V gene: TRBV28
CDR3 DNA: TGTGCCAGCAGTTTGGGAGTAAAGATTACAGATACGCAGTATTTT
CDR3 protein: CASSLGVKITDTQYF

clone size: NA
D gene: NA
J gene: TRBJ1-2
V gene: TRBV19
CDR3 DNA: TGTGCCAGTAATCGGGAGGTGGGCTATGGCTACACCTTC
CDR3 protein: CASNREVGYGYTF

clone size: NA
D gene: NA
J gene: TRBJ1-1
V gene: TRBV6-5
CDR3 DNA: TGTGCCAGCAGTCGACAGCAACTGAACACTGAAGCTTTCTTT
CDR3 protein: CASSRQQLNTEAFF

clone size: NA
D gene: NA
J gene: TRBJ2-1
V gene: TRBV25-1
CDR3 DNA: TGTGCCAGCAGTGGCACCGGCTCCTACAATGAGCAGTTCTTC
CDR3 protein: CASSGTGSYNEQFF

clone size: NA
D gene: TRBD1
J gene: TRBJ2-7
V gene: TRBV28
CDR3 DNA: TGTGCCAGCAGTTCCCACAGGGGGGAGTACTTC
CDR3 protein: CASSSHRGEYF

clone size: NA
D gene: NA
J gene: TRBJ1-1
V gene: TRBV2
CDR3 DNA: TGTGCCAGGGACCGGGGGGCTAGCGCTGAAGCTTTCTTT
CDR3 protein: CARDRGASAEAFF

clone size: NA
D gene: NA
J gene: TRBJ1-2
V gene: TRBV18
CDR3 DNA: TGTGCCAGCTCGCCTGACAGCCGGGTCGGCTACACCTTC
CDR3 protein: CASSPDSRVGYTF

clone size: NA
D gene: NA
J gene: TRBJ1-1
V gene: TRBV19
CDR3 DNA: TGTGCCAGTATTTCGAGGGAGGGGAACACTGAAGCTTTCTTT
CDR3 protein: CASISREGNTEAFF

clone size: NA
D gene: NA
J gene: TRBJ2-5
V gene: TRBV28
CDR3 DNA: TGTGCCAGCAGTTTGTTCGCATCCGGGACAACGAAACAAGAGACCCAGTACTTC
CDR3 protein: CASSLFASGTTKQETQYF

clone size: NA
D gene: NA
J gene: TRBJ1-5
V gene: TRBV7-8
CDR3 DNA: TGTGCCAGCAGCTTAATTTACGGACAGCTGAGCAATCAGCCCCAGCATTTT
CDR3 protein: CASSLIYGQLSNQPQHF

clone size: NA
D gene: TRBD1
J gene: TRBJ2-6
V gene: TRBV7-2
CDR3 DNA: TGTGCCAGCAGCTCGGACAGGGGTGGTGGGGCCAACGTCCTGACTTTC
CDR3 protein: CASSSDRGGGANVLTF

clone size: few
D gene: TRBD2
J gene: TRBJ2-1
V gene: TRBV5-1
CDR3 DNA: TGCGCCAGCAGCTACAGCGGGGCATACAATGAGCAGTTCTTC
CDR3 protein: CASSYSGAYNEQFF

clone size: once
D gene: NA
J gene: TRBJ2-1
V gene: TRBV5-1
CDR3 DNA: TGCGCCAGCAGCTCCCTAGTATTCGCGTGGAATGAGCAGTTCTTC
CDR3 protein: CASSSLVFAWNEQFF

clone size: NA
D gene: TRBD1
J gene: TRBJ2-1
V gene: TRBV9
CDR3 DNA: TGTGCCAGCAGCGCCGGGACAGCCTACAATGAGCAGTTCTTC
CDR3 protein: CASSAGTAYNEQFF

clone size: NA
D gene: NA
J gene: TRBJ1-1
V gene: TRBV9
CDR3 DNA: TGTGCCAGCAGCTCGCAGGGCCCCAACACTGAAGCTTTCTTT
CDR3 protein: CASSSQGPNTEAFF

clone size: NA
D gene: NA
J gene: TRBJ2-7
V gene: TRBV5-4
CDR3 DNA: TGTGCCAGCAGCTCGCGATCCTACGAGCAGTACTTC
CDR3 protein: CASSSRSYEQYF

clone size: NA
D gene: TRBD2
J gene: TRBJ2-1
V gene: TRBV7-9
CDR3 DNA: TGTGCCAGCAGTCCTGGGACTAGCGCGTACAATGAGCAGTTCTTC
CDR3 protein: CASSPGTSAYNEQFF

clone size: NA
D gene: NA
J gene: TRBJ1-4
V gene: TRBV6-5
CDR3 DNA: TGTGCCAGCAGATCCCCCAGGCGACCGAATGAAAAACTGTTTTTT
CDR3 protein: CASRSPRRPNEKLFF

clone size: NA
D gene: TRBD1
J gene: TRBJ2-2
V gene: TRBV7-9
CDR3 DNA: TGTGCCAGCAGCCCCAGGGACAGAGACACCGGGGAGCTGTTTTTT
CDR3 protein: CASSPRDRDTGELFF

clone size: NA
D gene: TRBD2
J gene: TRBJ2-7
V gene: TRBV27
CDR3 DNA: TGTGCCAGCAGTCCCCTAGCGGGGGGTACCTACGAGCAGTACTTC
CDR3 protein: CASSPLAGGTYEQYF

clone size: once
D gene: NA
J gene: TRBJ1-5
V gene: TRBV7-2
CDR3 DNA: TGTGCCAGCAGCTTAGCAGGCAGGGTTGCACTTCAGCCCCAGCATTTT
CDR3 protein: CASSLAGRVALQPQHF

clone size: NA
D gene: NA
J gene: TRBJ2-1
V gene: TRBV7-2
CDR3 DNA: TGTGCCAGCAGCTTCCGGGCAGGGCAGCAAATCAATGAGCAGTTCTTC
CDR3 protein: CASSFRAGQQINEQFF

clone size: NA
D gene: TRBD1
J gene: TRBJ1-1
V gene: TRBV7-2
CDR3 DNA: TGTGCCAGCCTAGAGACAGGGGGCTATTCTGAAGCTTTCTTT
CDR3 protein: CASLETGGYSEAFF

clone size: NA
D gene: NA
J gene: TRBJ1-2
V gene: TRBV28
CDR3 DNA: TGTGCCATCAAATACCCGGGGTCCAGCTATGGCTACACCTTC
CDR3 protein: CAIKYPGSSYGYTF

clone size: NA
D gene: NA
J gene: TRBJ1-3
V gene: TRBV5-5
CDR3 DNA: TGTGCCAGCAGCTTAGTTACAGGGTCTGGAAACACCATATATTTT
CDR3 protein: CASSLVTGSGNTIYF

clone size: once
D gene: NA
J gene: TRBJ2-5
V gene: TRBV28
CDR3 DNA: TGTGCCAGCAGTTTTAAACAGGGATGGGCCCAAGAGACCCAGTACTTC
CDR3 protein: CASSFKQGWAQETQYF

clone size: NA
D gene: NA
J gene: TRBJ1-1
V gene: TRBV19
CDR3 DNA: TGTGCCAGTAGTATGCTGGGAGCGAACACTGAAGCTTTCTTT
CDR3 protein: CASSMLGANTEAFF

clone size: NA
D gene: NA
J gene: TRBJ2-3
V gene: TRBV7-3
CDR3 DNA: TGTGCCAGCAGCTTATATAGCGAAATCAGCACAGATACGCAGTATTTT
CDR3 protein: CASSLYSEISTDTQYF

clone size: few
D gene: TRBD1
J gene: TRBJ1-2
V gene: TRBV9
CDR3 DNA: TGTGCCAGCAGCCCTAGACAGGGGGCAGGAGGCTACACCTTC
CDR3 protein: CASSPRQGAGGYTF

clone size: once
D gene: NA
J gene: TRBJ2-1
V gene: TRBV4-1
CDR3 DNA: TGCGCCAGCAGCCAACCCCCGGGACTGGGCTACAATGAGCAGTTCTTC
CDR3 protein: CASSQPPGLGYNEQFF

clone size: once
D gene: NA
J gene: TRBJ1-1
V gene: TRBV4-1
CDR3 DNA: TGCGCCAGCAGCCAAGTAGCTCCGACAGGTTCCACTGAAGCTTTCTTT
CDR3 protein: CASSQVAPTGSTEAFF

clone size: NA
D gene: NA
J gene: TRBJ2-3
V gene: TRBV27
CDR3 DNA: TGTGCCAGCAGTTTATCTAGCTGGGGGACAAGCGCGCAGTATTTT
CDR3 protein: CASSLSSWGTSAQYF

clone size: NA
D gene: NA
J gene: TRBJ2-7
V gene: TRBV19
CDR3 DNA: TGTGCCAGTAGTACGACGTACGGCAGGGGTAACTACGAGCAGTACTTC
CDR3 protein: CASSTTYGRGNYEQYF

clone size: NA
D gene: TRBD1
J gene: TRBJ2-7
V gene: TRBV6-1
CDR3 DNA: TGTGCCAGCAGGCGATACACAGGGGGCGACGAGCAGTACTTC
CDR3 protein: CASRRYTGGDEQYF

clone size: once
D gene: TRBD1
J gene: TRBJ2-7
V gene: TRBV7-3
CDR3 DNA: TGTGCCAGCAGCTTACTCGGCACAGGGGAGCACTACGAGCAGTACTTC
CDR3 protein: CASSLLGTGEHYEQYF

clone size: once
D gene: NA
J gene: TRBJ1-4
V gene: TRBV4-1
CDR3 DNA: TGCGCCAGCAGCCAACAGGGAGAAAAACTGTTTTTT
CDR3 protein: CASSQQGEKLFF